What follows describes a single T cell receptor beta chain. Its antigen remains undetermined. Within one base of it there is no much larger clone, and no base qualities were kept. Library method: the immunoSEQ multiplex PCR assay. This is the immuneACCESS table as TCRdb keeps it, with only in-frame sequences that have V and J called. A part of the clones is gone; compared with another copy, unresolved V genes explain less than half, and the rest is unexplained. This sample is represented by tens of thousands of clones; about nine tenths of them were singletons. Together, the top ten hold 15% to 19% of the sample. This sample was taken from a study of control samples from healthy donors and cancer patients (dated by TCRdb to 2018 to 2020). The germline V gene supplies CDR1 SNHLY and CDR2 FYNNEI. Taken from cysteine to phenylalanine, the CDR3 has 16 residues. The DNA shown is the 48-base CDR3, in frame from base 1. The junction shows trimming of 7 bases on V and 6 bases on J, and the gene matches do not reach 10 bases of it.

Rearrangement joined TRBV2 to TRBJ2-5; the junction holds 14 bases that match TRBD2. This sequence originates from a young man in good health. Specimen: blood. At the DNA level, the sequence is TGTGCCAGCATTTATGGGACTAGCGGGAGTAGGCAGACCCAGTACTTC. Its protein reads: CASIYGTSGSRQTQYF. The CDR3 plus the reference TRBV2 and TRBJ2-5 genes for the other parts give the full variable domain: EPEVTQTPSHQVTQMGQEVILRCVPISNHLYFYWYRQILGQKVEFLVSFYNNEISEKSEIFDDQFSVERPDGSNFTLKIRSTKLEDSAMYFCASIYGTSGSRQTQYFGPGTRLLVL.